These 3 T cell receptor beta chains were all obtained from the same sample, sequenced in a study of type 1 regulatory T cells. These receptors are not linked to any known antigen. From the reads, TCRdb called clonotypes with MiXCR, one entry per CDR3 protein. The repertoire holds roughly 68,000 distinct CDR3 sequences, with roughly three fifths as singletons. Sequences were obtained from cultured T cells, either the whole culture or a sorted T cell fraction (not recorded which). The subset denotes: Tr1-enriched cell product generated in vitro against host alloantigens. These receptors originate from a human donor in good health.

This clonotype has more than one count but fewer than ten. The V gene is TRBV20-1, the J gene TRBJ1-5, with D perhaps matching TRBD1 (6 bases). This CDR3 comprises 16 residues. Germline V gene data show CDR1 as DFQATT and CDR2 as SNEGSKA (reference sequence). Trimming removed 3 bases at V and 0 bases at J, with 15 bases between. As DNA, the CDR3 is TGCAGTGCTAGTTCGGCTTGGACAGATAGCAATCAGCCCCAGCATTTT. Translated, it gives CSASSAWTDSNQPQHF.

The CDR3 DNA reads as TGCGCCAGCAGCTTGGCTAGCGGGATCTCCTACAATGAGCAGTTCTTC. Protein sequence: CASSLASGISYNEQFF. This sequence joins TRBV5-1 and TRBJ2-1; 9 nucleotides align to TRBD2. The CDR3 contains 16 residues. The germline V gene has CDR1 SGHRS and CDR2 YFSETQ. V shed 0 bases and J 0 bases; nucleotides not matched to a gene: 1.

About this clonotype: A junction end diverges from the germline sequence, so it may reflect a read error. The chain recombines TRBV5-1 with TRBJ2-7; 8 bases match TRBD2. Germline CDR1 SGHRS, CDR2 YFSETQ. The CDR3 loop spans 15 amino acids. The CDR3: CASSPLAGSSYEPYF. CDR3 in DNA: TGCGCCAGCAGCCCATTAGCGGGGAGCTCCTACGAGCCGTACTTC.